Detailed here is one T cell receptor (beta chain). The data were taken from a study of identical twins. TCRdb itself ran the 5' RACE reads through MiXCR, one entry per CDR3 protein. The repertoire has fewer than 900,000 distinct CDR3 sequences, 20% to 25% of them found once; the top ten carry roughly 4%. Germline lookup yields CDR1 MNHEY and CDR2 SVGEGT. CDR3 size: 15 residues. The V end lost 6 bases, the J end lost 1 base, and 16 bases lay between the germline ends. This sample also belongs to another study, concerning T cells expressing NK-cell markers.

This clonotype was sampled from a woman younger than 30 in good health. The chain links TRBV6-2 or TRBV6-3 to TRBJ2-7; D not resolved. The sample comprised PBMCs. Here the CDR3 reads CASRQSWEGSYEQYF. The CDR3 DNA reads as TGTGCCAGCAGGCAGTCCTGGGAAGGGTCCTACGAGCAGTACTTC.